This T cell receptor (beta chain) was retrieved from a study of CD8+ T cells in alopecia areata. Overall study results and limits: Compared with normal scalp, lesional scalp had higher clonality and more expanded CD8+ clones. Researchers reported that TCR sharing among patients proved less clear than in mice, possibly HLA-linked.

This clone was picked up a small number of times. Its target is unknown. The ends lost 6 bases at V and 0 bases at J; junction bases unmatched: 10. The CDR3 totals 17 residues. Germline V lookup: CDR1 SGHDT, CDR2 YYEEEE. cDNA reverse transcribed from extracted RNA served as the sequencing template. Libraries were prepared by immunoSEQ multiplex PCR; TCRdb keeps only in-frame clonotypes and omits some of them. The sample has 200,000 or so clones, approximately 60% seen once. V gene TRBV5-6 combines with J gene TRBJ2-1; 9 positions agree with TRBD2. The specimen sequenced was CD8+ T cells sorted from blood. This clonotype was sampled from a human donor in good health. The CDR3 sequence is CASTPGTSRFSYNEQFF. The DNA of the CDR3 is TGTGCCAGCACCCCCGGGACTAGCCGGTTCTCCTACAATGAGCAGTTCTTC.